This TCR beta chain was sequenced for a study of blood T cell repertoires in COVID-19 (dated by TCRdb to the early 2020s). Looking at the study overall: Samples covering the acute and convalescent phases of COVID-19 were provided by collaborators in the United States, Italy and Spain. The material from the prospective study consisted of cDNA or gDNA derived from T cells, B-cell-depleted T cells, or PBMCs. Samples came from the ongoing ImmuneRACE study (first 160 participants) plus 1,254 subjects from 6 global collaborators. HLA class I and class II types, where available, came from metadata supplied by the sample provider rather than from assay-based typing. Sample metadata almost always included a de-identified subject ID, COVID-19 status, age in years and sex. The dataset comprised deeply sampled blood TCRbeta repertoires from subjects exposed to, actively infected with, or recovered from COVID-19. A freely available public database, intended as a resource for researchers studying the immune response to SARS-CoV-2, is where the repertoires were released. General findings and caveats noted by the study authors: How much clinical and demographic metadata was included differed by source and by participant, and the metadata was provided uncurated.

Per the germline V gene, MRHNA is the CDR1 and SNTAGT is the CDR2. V is pruned by 0 bases and J by 6 bases, leaving 3 bases of the junction without a gene match. The CDR3 covers 15 residues, taking in both the cysteine and the phenylalanine. Only the CDR3 region is kept as DNA, spanning 45 bases read in frame from base 1. TCRbeta CDR3 regions were amplified from genomic DNA using the immunoSEQ Assay, a bias-controlled multiplex PCR. Processing in the source paper ran as follows. Within the assay, amplification of reference gene primers was used to estimate how many nucleated cells each sample contained. To quantify the absolute abundance of each unique TCRbeta CDR3 rearrangement, sequence reads were collapsed and filtered. For each sample, productive Simpson clonality was calculated as the square root of Simpson's diversity index over productive rearrangements. Drawn from immuneACCESS, this table holds only the in-frame rearrangements with V and J called that TCRdb kept. Clones are partly lost; checked studies trace under half to an unresolved V gene and leave the rest unexplained. V and J calls and clone size are copied from that table; D and trimming were computed from the DNA. This sample comprises some 120,000 clones, roughly 90% of them detected only once. Together, the top ten hold 3% to 4% of the sample.

With respect to this clone: Its binding antigen is unknown. Base qualities were left out, and no much larger clone turns up one base away.

Each collaborating institution followed its own protocols to collect whole blood in K2EDTA tubes. Collaborator samples were shipped for TCRbeta analysis as frozen whole blood, isolated PBMCs, or DNA extracted from either sample type. This TCR was recovered from a man aged 50-60 years with active COVID-19. Input material: peripheral blood. The sequence is built from TRBV6-4 and TRBJ2-1; 9 central bases correspond to TRBD1. The sequenced DNA: TGTGCCAGCAGTGACTCCCCGGACAGGGGCAATGAGCAGTTCTTC. Protein translation: CASSDSPDRGNEQFF.